This is a list of T cell receptor beta chains from one sample in a study of metastatic and nonmetastatic thyroid tumors. TCRdb re-called the PCR reads through MiXCR. The data contain over 13,000 clones, roughly a quarter of them seen just once; the ten biggest clones take up around 7.7%. Sequencing was carried out using tumor tissue. These receptors originate from a female donor with papillary thyroid cancer or a benign thyroid nodule (not recorded which). Some clones in this sample may be carry-over from other donors' samples. Both conserved end residues are part of each CDR3. Each record gives: V gene, J gene, CDR3 protein.

>TRBV27|TRBJ1-1
CASSLGTLTEAFF
>TRBV12-5|TRBJ2-3
CASGPGSITDTQYF
>TRBV6-2/TRBV6-3|TRBJ2-7
CASSPGHYEQYF
>TRBV6-1|TRBJ1-2
CAVGREGYTF
>TRBV4-1|TRBJ1-1
CASSLGQGRLNTEAFF
>TRBV30|TRBJ1-3
CAWKGIGNTIYF
>TRBV12-3/TRBV12-4|TRBJ2-7
CASSFTGMGSYQYF
>TRBV19|TRBJ2-1
CATKGRGLNEQFF
>TRBV4-1|TRBJ1-2
CASSQDISLGASGYTF
>TRBV6-2/TRBV6-3|TRBJ2-1
CASSYSIGGEQFF
>TRBV4-2|TRBJ1-3
CASSFEMVGNTIYF
>TRBV25-1|TRBJ2-5
CASALYPGEETQYF
>TRBV9|TRBJ1-2
CASSVAEQGFGGYTF
>TRBV11-2|TRBJ2-7
CASSLGSSAYEQYF
>TRBV12-3/TRBV12-4|TRBJ2-1
CASSLGGRLYEQFF
>TRBV19|TRBJ2-2
CASRTTGGNTGELFF
>TRBV6-2/TRBV6-3|TRBJ2-5
CASSRYGTAKKETQYF
>TRBV20-1|TRBJ1-2
CSAGRPAAANYGYTF
>TRBV4-1|TRBJ1-1
CASSLGLNTEAFF
>TRBV6-5|TRBJ2-5
CASSYIGRQETQYF
>TRBV28|TRBJ2-3
CASSLEGQNTDTQYF
>TRBV6-1|TRBJ2-7
CASMVVAVSRGWGEQYF
>TRBV7-9|TRBJ2-5
CASSPGTGGTQETQYF